This TCR beta chain is from a study of OX40 agonist ivuxolimab in advanced cancers. General study points: In the 0.1 to 3.0 mg/kg range, CD4+ and CD8+ blood T cells had expanded clonally by week 6. Among patients with partial responses at 0.1-3.0 mg/kg, clonal expansion was among the lowest.

TCRdb's table, derived via immunoSEQ multiplex PCR, lists solely in-frame clones and lacks some. The data contain 100,000 to 150,000 clones, 93% of them singletons. CDR1 and CDR2 (germline): SGHRS, YFSETQ. Trimming removed 0 bases from V and 2 bases from J; junction bases left unmatched: 2. CDR3 length equals 15 residues. With respect to this clone: What it binds is not known.

The sample was CD4+ or CD8+ T cells sorted from blood, taken in a trial of the OX40 agonist ivuxolimab. This clonotype was obtained from an adult with an advanced solid tumor such as melanoma, head and neck, liver or kidney cancer. The J gene is TRBJ1-2, the V gene TRBV5-1, with 9 bases identical to TRBD1. CDR3 sequence: CASSLGDRENYGYTF. CDR3 DNA sequence: TGCGCCAGCAGCTTGGGGGACAGGGAGAACTATGGCTACACCTTC.